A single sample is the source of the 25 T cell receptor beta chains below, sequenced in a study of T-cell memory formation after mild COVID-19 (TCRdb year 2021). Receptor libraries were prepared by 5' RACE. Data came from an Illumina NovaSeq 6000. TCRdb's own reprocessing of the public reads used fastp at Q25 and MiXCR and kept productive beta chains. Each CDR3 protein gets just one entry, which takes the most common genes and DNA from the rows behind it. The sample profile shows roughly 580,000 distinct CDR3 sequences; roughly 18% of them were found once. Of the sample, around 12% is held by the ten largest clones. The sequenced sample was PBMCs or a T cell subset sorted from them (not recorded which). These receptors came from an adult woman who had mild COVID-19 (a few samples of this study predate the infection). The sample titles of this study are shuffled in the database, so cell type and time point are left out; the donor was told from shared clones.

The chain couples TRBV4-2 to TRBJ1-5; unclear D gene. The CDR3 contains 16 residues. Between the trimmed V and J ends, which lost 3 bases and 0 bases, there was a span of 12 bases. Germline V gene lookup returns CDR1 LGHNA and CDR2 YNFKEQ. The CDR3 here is CASSHVVPNSNQPQHF. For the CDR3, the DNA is TGTGCCAGCAGCCATGTTGTCCCAAATAGCAATCAGCCCCAGCATTTT.

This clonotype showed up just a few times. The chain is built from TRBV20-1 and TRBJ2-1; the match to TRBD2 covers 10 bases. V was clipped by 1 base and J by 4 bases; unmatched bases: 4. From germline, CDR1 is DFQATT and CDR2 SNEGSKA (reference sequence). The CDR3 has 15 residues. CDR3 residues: CSARASGRSYNEQFF. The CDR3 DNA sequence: TGCAGTGCTAGAGCTAGCGGGAGAAGTTACAATGAGCAGTTCTTC.

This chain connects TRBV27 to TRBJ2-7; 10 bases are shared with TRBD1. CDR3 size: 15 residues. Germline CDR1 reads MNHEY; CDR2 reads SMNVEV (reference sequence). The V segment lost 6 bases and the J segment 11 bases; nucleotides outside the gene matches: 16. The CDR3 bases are TGTGCCAGCAGCTTTTTGGGAGGACAGGGGGGAGAGAAGTACTTC. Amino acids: CASSFLGGQGGEKYF.

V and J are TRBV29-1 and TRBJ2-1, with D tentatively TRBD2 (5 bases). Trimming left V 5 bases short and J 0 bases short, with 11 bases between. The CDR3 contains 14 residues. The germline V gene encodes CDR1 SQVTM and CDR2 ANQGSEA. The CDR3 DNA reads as TGCAGCGTTACTCGGGAAAGCTCCTACAATGAGCAGTTCTTC. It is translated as CSVTRESSYNEQFF.

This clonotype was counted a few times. CDR3 DNA sequence: TGCGCCAGCAGCCCCCCGACAGGGGGAAACACTGAAGCTTTCTTT. It yields the protein CASSPPTGGNTEAFF. The chain joins TRBV5-1 to TRBJ1-1, with TRBD1 identical over 9 bases. The germline V gene encodes CDR1 SGHRS and CDR2 YFSETQ. The V segment lost 4 bases and the J segment 2 bases; nucleotides outside the gene matches: 6. The CDR3 spans 15 residues.

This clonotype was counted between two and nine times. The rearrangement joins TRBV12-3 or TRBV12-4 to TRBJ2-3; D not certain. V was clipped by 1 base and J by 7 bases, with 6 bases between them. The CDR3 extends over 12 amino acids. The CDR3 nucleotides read TGTGCCAGCAGTTTAGGGCGGAATACGCAGTATTTT. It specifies CASSLGRNTQYF.

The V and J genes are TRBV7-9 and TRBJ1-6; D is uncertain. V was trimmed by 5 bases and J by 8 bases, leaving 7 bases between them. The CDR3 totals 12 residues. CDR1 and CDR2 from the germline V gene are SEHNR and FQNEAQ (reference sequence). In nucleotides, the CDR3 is TGTGCCAGCAGCCCTGGGGATTCACCCCTCCACTTT. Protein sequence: CASSPGDSPLHF.

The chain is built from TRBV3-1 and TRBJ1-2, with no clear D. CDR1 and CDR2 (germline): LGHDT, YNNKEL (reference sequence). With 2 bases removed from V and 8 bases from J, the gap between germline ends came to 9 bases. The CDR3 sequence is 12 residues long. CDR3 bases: TGTGCCAGCAGCCAAAAGTCAGGAGGCTACACCTTC. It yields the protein CASSQKSGGYTF.

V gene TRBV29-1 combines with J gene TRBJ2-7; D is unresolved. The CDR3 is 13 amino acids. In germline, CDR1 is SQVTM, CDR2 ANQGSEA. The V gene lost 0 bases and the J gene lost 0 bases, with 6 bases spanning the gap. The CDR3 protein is CSVEDTYSYEQYF. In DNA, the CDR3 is TGCAGCGTTGAAGATACGTACTCCTACGAGCAGTACTTC.

The CDR3 DNA sequence: TGTGCCAGCAGCGAAACCAGGGTGGGAATGTCCGGGGAGCTGTTTTTT. This translates into CASSETRVGMSGELFF. The chain has TRBV9 and TRBJ2-2; tentatively, D is TRBD1 (5 bases). Germline V gene data show CDR1 as SGDLS and CDR2 as YYNGEE. The CDR3 has 16 amino acids. Trimming removed 3 bases at V and 6 bases at J, with 18 bases between.

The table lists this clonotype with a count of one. The CDR3 is CASSPPVEGSYGYTF. Written as DNA, the CDR3 is TGTGCCAGCTCACCACCGGTGGAGGGCTCCTATGGCTACACCTTC. The J gene is TRBJ1-2, the V gene TRBV18; D not certain. CDR1 and CDR2 (germline): KGHSH, LQKENI. Deletions cut 0 bases from V and 4 bases from J, with 12 bases between. The CDR3 is made up of 15 amino acids.

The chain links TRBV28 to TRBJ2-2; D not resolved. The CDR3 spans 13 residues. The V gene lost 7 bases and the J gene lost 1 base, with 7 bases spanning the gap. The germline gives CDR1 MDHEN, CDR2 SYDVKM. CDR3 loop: CASMTGNTGELFF. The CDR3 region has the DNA TGTGCCAGCATGACTGGGAACACCGGGGAGCTGTTTTTT.

CDR3 nucleotide sequence: TGTGCCACCAGCAGAGACAGTCTAACCTCCTACGAGCAGTACTTC. Translating it yields CATSRDSLTSYEQYF. The chain uses TRBV15 and TRBJ2-7; D gene unclear. CDR3 size: 15 residues. Trimming removed 0 bases at V and 0 bases at J, with 9 bases between. Germline CDR1 reads LNHNV; CDR2 reads YYDKDF (reference sequence).

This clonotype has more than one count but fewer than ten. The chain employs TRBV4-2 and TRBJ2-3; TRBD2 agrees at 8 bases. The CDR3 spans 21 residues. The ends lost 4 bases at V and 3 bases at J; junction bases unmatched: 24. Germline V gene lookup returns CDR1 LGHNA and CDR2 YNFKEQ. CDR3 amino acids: CASSLLGRLAGSKGRTDTQYF. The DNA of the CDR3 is TGTGCCAGCAGCCTATTGGGGAGGCTAGCGGGCTCAAAAGGCAGGACAGATACGCAGTATTTT.

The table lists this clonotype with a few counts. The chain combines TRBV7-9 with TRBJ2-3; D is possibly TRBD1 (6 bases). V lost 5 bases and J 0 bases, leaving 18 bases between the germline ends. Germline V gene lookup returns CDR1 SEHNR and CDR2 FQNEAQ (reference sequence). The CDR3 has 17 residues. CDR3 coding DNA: TGTGCCAGCAGCCAAAGACCGACAGGTACTAGCACAGATACGCAGTATTTT. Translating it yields CASSQRPTGTSTDTQYF.

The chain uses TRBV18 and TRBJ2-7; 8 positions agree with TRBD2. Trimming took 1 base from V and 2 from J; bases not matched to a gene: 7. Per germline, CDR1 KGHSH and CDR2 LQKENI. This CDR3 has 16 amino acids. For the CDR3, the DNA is TGTGCCAGCTCACCACTTCCCCGGGAGGGGCCCTACGAGCAGTACTTC. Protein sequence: CASSPLPREGPYEQYF.

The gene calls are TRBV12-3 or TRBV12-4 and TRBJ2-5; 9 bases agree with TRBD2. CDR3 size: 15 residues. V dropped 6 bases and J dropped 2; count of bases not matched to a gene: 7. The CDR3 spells CASRAAGGSQETQYF. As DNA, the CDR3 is TGTGCCAGCAGGGCAGCGGGGGGCTCACAAGAGACCCAGTACTTC.

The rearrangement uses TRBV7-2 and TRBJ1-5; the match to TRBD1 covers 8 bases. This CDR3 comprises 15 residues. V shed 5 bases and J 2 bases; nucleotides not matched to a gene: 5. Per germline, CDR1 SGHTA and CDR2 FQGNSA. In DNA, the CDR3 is TGTGCCAGCAGCCGGACAGGGATTCGCAATCAGCCCCAGCATTTT. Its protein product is CASSRTGIRNQPQHF. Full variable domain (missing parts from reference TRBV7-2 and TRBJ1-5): GAGVSQSPSNKVTEKGKDVELRCDPISGHTALYWYRQSLGQGLEFLIYFQGNSAPDKSGLPSDRFSAERTGGSVSTLTIQRTQQEDSAVYLCASSRTGIRNQPQHFGDGTRLSIL.

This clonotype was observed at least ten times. CDR3 nucleotide sequence: TGTGCCAGCAGTTTGAAACAGGGCGGTCAGCCCCAGCATTTT. This gives the protein CASSLKQGGQPQHF. The gene calls are TRBV12-3 or TRBV12-4 and TRBJ1-5, with a possible D match to TRBD1 (6 bases). Trimming cost V 3 bases and J 6 bases, with 12 bases left between them. The CDR3 totals 14 residues.

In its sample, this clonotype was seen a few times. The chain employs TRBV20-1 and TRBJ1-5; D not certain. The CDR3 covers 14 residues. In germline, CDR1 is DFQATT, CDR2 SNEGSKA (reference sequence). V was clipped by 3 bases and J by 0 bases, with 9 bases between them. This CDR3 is CSASGDYSNQPQHF. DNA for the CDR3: TGCAGTGCTAGCGGGGATTATAGCAATCAGCCCCAGCATTTT.

The CDR3 bases are TGTGCCAGCAGTGAAGCCTCCGGGCCGAAGCTCCACTTT. Amino acids: CASSEASGPKLHF. The rearrangement uses TRBV2 and TRBJ1-6; the D is unclear. V lost 0 bases and J lost 16, with 13 bases in between. The CDR3 contains 13 residues. Germline V gene sequence: CDR1 SNHLY, CDR2 FYNNEI. The full variable domain, its missing parts supplied by reference TRBV2 and TRBJ1-6, is EPEVTQTPSHQVTQMGQEVILRCVPISNHLYFYWYRQILGQKVEFLVSFYNNEISEKSEIFDDQFSVERPDGSNFTLKIRSTKLEDSAMYFCASSEASGPKLHFGNGTRLTVT.

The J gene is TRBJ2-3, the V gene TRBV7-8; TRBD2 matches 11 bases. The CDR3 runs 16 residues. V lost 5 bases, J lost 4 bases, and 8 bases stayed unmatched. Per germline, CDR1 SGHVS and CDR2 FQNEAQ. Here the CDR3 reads CASSLLPSGGPDTQYF. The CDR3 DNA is TGTGCCAGCAGCCTCCTTCCTAGCGGGGGGCCAGATACGCAGTATTTT.

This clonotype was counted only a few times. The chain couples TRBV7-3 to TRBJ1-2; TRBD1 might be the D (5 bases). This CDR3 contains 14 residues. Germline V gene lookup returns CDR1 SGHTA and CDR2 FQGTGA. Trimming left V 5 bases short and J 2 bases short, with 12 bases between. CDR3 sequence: CASSPTPGNYGYTF. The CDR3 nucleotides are TGTGCCAGCAGCCCAACGCCAGGGAACTATGGCTACACCTTC.

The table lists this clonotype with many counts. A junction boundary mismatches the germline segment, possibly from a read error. The CDR3, as DNA: TGTGCCAGCAGTCTGGACAGGGTGGGCACTGAAGCTTTCTTT. Its translation is CASSLDRVGTEAFF. The chain recombines TRBV5-1 with TRBJ1-1; 8 nucleotides agree with TRBD1. This CDR3 comprises 14 residues. CDR1 is SGHRS and CDR2 is YFSETQ in the germline V gene.

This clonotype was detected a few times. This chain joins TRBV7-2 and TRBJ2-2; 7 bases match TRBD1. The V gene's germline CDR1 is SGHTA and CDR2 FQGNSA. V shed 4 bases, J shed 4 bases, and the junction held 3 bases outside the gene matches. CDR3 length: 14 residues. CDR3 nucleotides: TGTGCCAGCAGCTCCCGGACAGGCACCGGGGAGCTGTTTTTT. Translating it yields CASSSRTGTGELFF.